Listed below are T cell receptor beta chains from one sample, sequenced in a study of sequential checkpoint blockade in melanoma. Libraries were prepared by immunoSEQ multiplex PCR; TCRdb keeps only in-frame clonotypes and omits some of them. The sample lists tens of thousands of clones, 70% to 90% occurring once. The input for sequencing was CD8+ T cells sorted from blood (inferred from file names), taken from a patient given nivolumab and ipilimumab in sequence. These receptors originate from a human donor with melanoma. The CDR3 runs from the conserved cysteine through the conserved F or W. The order of the fields is J gene, V gene, D gene, clone size, CDR3 DNA, CDR3 protein. D genes are given only for firm matches. Size is omitted from some rows. Given values are once, few, many or a class for expanded clones.

TRBJ2-5 TRBV7-3 TRBD1 - TGTGCCAGCAGCTCAACTGGCAGGGGGTTCCAAGAGACCCAGTACTTC CASSSTGRGFQETQYF
TRBJ2-7 TRBV6-1 - few TGTGCCAGCAGTTTACAGGGGGGGAACGAGCAGTACTTC CASSLQGGNEQYF
TRBJ1-2 TRBV11-2 - - TGTGCCAGCAGCCCCTGGGGCGGGATTAACTATGGCTACACCTTC CASSPWGGINYGYTF
TRBJ2-1 TRBV9 - few TGTGCCAGCAGCGTACAGGTAGGCTACAATGAGCAGTTCTTC CASSVQVGYNEQFF
TRBJ2-1 TRBV27 - - TGTGCCACCGCGGCGGGTACTGACAATGAGCAGTTCTTC CATAAGTDNEQFF
TRBJ2-7 TRBV7-7 TRBD1 - TGTGCTAGCAGCTCCGGGACAGGAGAGTCCTACGAGCAGTACTTC CASSSGTGESYEQYF
TRBJ2-7 TRBV6-7 TRBD2 - TGTGCCAGCAGTCCCCTTAGTAGCGGGTCCTCCTACGAGCAGTACTTC CASSPLSSGSSYEQYF
TRBJ2-1 TRBV4-3 - - TGCGCCAGCAGCCAAGGGGTTGGAGGATCAGTAAACTACAATGAGCAGTTCTTC CASSQGVGGSVNYNEQFF
TRBJ2-5 TRBV5-1 - - TGCGCCAGCAGCTTGGAGAACGGACAGTTAGAGACCCAGTACTTC CASSLENGQLETQYF
TRBJ2-1 TRBV19 TRBD2 - TGTGCCAGTAGTATCCCACGAGCGGGAGGACCCTACAATGAGCAGTTCTTC CASSIPRAGGPYNEQFF
TRBJ1-3 TRBV19 TRBD1 few TGTGCCAGTAGTCTTTGGACAGGGAGCTCTGGAAACACCATATATTTT CASSLWTGSSGNTIYF
TRBJ1-2 TRBV14 - - TGTGCCAGCAGCCCGGGAACTAACTATGGCTACACCTTC CASSPGTNYGYTF
TRBJ1-4 TRBV27 - - TGTGCCAGCAGTTTAGGGGTTTCAGGGGAAAAACTGTTTTTT CASSLGVSGEKLFF
TRBJ1-1 TRBV9 TRBD1 - TGTGCCAGCAGCGAGGGGACAGGGGGAAGGACTGAAGCTTTCTTT CASSEGTGGRTEAFF